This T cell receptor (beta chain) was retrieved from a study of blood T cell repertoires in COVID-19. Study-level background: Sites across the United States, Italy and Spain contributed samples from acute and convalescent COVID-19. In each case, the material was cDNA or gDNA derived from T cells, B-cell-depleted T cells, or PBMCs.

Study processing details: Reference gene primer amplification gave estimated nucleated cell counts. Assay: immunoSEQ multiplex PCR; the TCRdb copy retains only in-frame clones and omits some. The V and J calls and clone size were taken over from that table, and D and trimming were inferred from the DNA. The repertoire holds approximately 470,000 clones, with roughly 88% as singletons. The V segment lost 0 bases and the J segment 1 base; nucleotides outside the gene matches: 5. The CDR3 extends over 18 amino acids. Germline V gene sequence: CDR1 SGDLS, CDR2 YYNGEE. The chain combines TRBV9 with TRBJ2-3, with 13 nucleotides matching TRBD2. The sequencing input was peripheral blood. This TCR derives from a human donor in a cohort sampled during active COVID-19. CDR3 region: CASSVGTSGSRGTDTQYF. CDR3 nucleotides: TGTGCCAGCAGCGTAGGGACTAGCGGGAGTAGGGGCACAGATACGCAGTATTTT. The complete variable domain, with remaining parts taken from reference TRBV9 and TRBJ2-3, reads DSGVTQTPKHLITATGQRVTLRCSPRSGDLSVYWYQQSLDQGLQFLIQYYNGEERAKGNILERFSAQQFPDLHSELNLSSLELGDSALYFCASSVGTSGSRGTDTQYFGPGTRLTVL.